This T cell receptor beta chain emerged from a study of a mutant IDH1 vaccine in newly diagnosed glioma. Study overall: The first vaccination came 4-6 weeks after radiotherapy alone, or with temozolomide cycles.

Only in-frame clones appear in the TCRdb table, and some are missing; sequencing was by immunoSEQ multiplex PCR. The table records 40,000 to 45,000 clones, about 80% of them present only once. The time point denotes: week 23, last vaccination. Alongside topical imiquimod, each dose of vaccine comprised 300 ug of mutant IDH1 20-mer peptide. V lost 5 bases and J 3 bases, leaving 12 bases between the germline ends. Per germline, CDR1 SGHRS and CDR2 YFSETQ. CDR3 length equals 13 residues. With regard to this clone: Its antigen remains unidentified.

This sample comprised PBMCs, obtained from a glioma patient whose treatment included an IDH1 peptide vaccine. The source of this sequence is a man aged 50 to 60 with glioma. The chain couples TRBV5-1 to TRBJ2-7, with D unclear. The CDR3 loop is CASSSRTHYEQYF. The CDR3 nucleotides are TGCGCCAGCAGTTCGCGGACCCACTACGAGCAGTACTTC.